Below are 29 T cell receptor beta chains sequenced from a single sample in a study of blood T cell repertoires in COVID-19. Clones were sequenced by immunoSEQ multiplex PCR, and TCRdb holds only the in-frame ones, with some missing. The sample shows about 180,000 clones, 80% to 90% of them seen only once. The sequenced sample consisted of peripheral blood. All receptors come from a human donor with active or convalescent COVID-19. The donor label of this sample is uncertain.

This chain joins TRBV6-5 and TRBJ1-2; unclear D gene. The germline V gene has CDR1 MNHEY and CDR2 SVGAGI. The V end was cut by 0 bases, the J end by 7 bases, with 15 bases between. This CDR3 region has 15 residues. The CDR3 bases are TGTGCCAGCAGTTACTCGCAACCCGGCGGTAGTGGCTACACCTTC. As protein: CASSYSQPGGSGYTF.

The chain uses TRBV5-1 and TRBJ1-2; D is undetermined. The CDR3 has 14 residues. The germline V gene has CDR1 SGHRS and CDR2 YFSETQ. Trimming removed 8 bases from V and 2 bases from J, with 16 bases in between. The CDR3, as DNA: TGCGCCAGTACGGAGTGGGGAGAGAACTATGGCTACACCTTC. Amino acid sequence: CASTEWGENYGYTF.

V and J are TRBV7-3 and TRBJ2-7, with 8 positions matching TRBD1. Trimming removed 5 bases from V and 2 bases from J; junction bases left unmatched: 2. This CDR3 has 13 residues. Germline V gene sequence: CDR1 SGHTA, CDR2 FQGTGA. The CDR3 sequence: CASSRDRTYEQYF. For the CDR3, the DNA is TGTGCCAGCAGCCGGGACAGGACCTACGAGCAGTACTTC.

This clone was counted a single time. The chain recombines TRBV27 with TRBJ2-7, with 15 bases identical to TRBD2. The length of the CDR3 is 19 residues. Germline CDR1 reads MNHEY; CDR2 reads SMNVEV (reference sequence). V was clipped by 6 bases and J by 3 bases; unmatched bases: 15. CDR3 sequence: CASRGRTSGGAVINYEQYF. The CDR3 coding sequence is TGTGCCAGCAGGGGTAGGACTAGCGGGGGGGCTGTGATTAACTACGAGCAGTACTTC.

The CDR3 sequence is CASSYHDRGLDNEQFF. The CDR3 bases are TGTGCCAGCAGTTACCACGACAGGGGGCTAGACAATGAGCAGTTCTTC. The chain has TRBV11-2 and TRBJ2-1, with TRBD1 matching 10 bases. The CDR3 contains 16 residues. V dropped 6 bases and J dropped 5; count of bases not matched to a gene: 10. Germline CDR1 and CDR2: SGHAT and FQNNGV.

This sequence joins TRBV2 and TRBJ2-1; 11 bases align to TRBD2. Germline V CDR1 and CDR2: SNHLY, FYNNEI. The CDR3 runs 15 residues. Trimming took 5 bases from V and 2 from J; bases not matched to a gene: 2. CDR3 DNA sequence: TGTGCCAGCAGTAAACTAGCGGGAGCCTACAATGAGCAGTTCTTC. Encoded protein: CASSKLAGAYNEQFF. Together with reference TRBV2 and TRBJ2-1, the CDR3 gives the full variable domain: EPEVTQTPSHQVTQMGQEVILRCVPISNHLYFYWYRQILGQKVEFLVSFYNNEISEKSEIFDDQFSVERPDGSNFTLKIRSTKLEDSAMYFCASSKLAGAYNEQFFGPGTRLTVL.

V is TRBV4-1 and J is TRBJ2-2; tentative D call: TRBD1 (5 bases). The CDR3 length is 15 residues. Trimming stripped 0 bases from V and 2 bases from J, with 7 bases between. The V gene's germline CDR1 is MGHRA and CDR2 YSYEKL. The DNA for the CDR3 is TGCGCCAGCAGCCAAGACAGGGCCAACACCGGGGAGCTGTTTTTT. Translating gives CASSQDRANTGELFF.

This chain joins TRBV10-3 and TRBJ1-5, with 10 bases identical to TRBD1. The CDR3 extends over 17 amino acids. Germline V gene data show CDR1 as ENHRY and CDR2 as SYGVKD. V lost 1 base and J lost 2; bases outside the gene matches: 5. CDR3 in DNA: TGTGCCATCAGTGAGTACCTCGGGACAGGGGGCAATCAGCCCCAGCATTTT. Translation gives CAISEYLGTGGNQPQHF.

The chain combines TRBV4-1 with TRBJ2-7; TRBD1 agrees at 11 bases. The CDR3 has 15 residues. V lost 4 bases to trimming and J lost 3 bases; unmatched junction nucleotides: 5. Germline CDR1 reads MGHRA; CDR2 reads YSYEKL. The CDR3 loop is CASSLGQGDYYEQYF. For the CDR3, the DNA is TGCGCCAGCAGCCTGGGACAGGGGGACTACTACGAGCAGTACTTC.

This chain connects TRBV3-1 (or the pseudogene TRBV3-2) to TRBJ2-1, with 8 bases that match TRBD2. Looked up from germline, CDR1 is LGHDT and CDR2 is YNNKEL (reference sequence). CDR3 size: 14 residues. The J segment lost 15 bases and the V segment lost 1 base, leaving 11 bases of the junction unmatched. The CDR3: CASSQGVGRARPFF. CDR3 nucleotides: TGTGCCAGCAGCCAAGGGGTCGGGAGGGCCCGGCCGTTCTTC.

The rearrangement uses TRBV27 and TRBJ2-7; TRBD2 aligns across 9 bases. This CDR3 comprises 15 residues. Unmatched junction bases numbered 12, after V lost 10 bases and J lost 2 bases. Germline lookup yields CDR1 MNHEY and CDR2 SMNVEV (reference sequence). The CDR3 loop reads CATNQRLAGTYEQYF. DNA of the CDR3: TGTGCCACCAACCAAAGGCTAGCGGGAACCTACGAGCAGTACTTC.

The chain links TRBV3-1 (or the pseudogene TRBV3-2) to TRBJ2-5, with D perhaps TRBD2 (5 bases). V was clipped by 1 base and J by 0 bases, with 9 bases between them. The CDR3 loop spans 15 amino acids. Germline V lookup: CDR1 LGHDT, CDR2 YNNKEL (reference sequence). This chain's CDR3 is CASSQGSGNQETQYF. The CDR3 DNA sequence: TGTGCCAGCAGCCAAGGGAGCGGAAACCAAGAGACCCAGTACTTC.

This chain links TRBV11-2 with TRBJ2-7; 11 bases are shared with TRBD1. This CDR3 has 15 residues. The junction had 5 bases not matched to a gene; V was cut back by 1 base and J by 6 bases. CDR1 is SGHAT and CDR2 is FQNNGV in the germline V gene. The CDR3 nucleotides are TGTGCCAGCAGCTTAGCCTCCGGGACAGGGGGCGAGCAGTACTTC. This encodes CASSLASGTGGEQYF.

This clone has a handful of counts. The V and J genes are TRBV18 and TRBJ1-3; D remains unclear. The germline V and J ends were trimmed by 0 bases and 1 base, with 7 bases remaining between them. The germline V gene has CDR1 KGHSH and CDR2 LQKENI. The CDR3 is made up of 15 amino acids. The CDR3 protein is CASSPPWSSGNTIYF. CDR3 sequence (DNA): TGTGCCAGCTCACCACCGTGGAGTTCTGGAAACACCATATATTTT.

This clone was counted only a few times. The chain combines TRBV5-6 with TRBJ2-1; 8 nucleotides agree with TRBD1. CDR3 length: 15 residues. The V segment lost 2 bases and the J segment 1 base; nucleotides outside the gene matches: 2. CDR1 and CDR2 (germline): SGHDT, YYEEEE. The CDR3 sequence is CASSFGDRSYNEQFF. In DNA form, the CDR3 reads TGTGCCAGCAGCTTTGGGGACAGGTCCTACAATGAGCAGTTCTTC. Supplemented by reference TRBV5-6 and TRBJ2-1, the full variable domain reads DAGVTQSPTHLIKTRGQQVTLRCSPKSGHDTVSWYQQALGQGPQFIFQYYEEEERQRGNFPDRFSGHQFPNYSSELNVNALLLGDSALYLCASSFGDRSYNEQFFGPGTRLTVL.

The chain carries TRBV7-9 and TRBJ2-7; TRBD1 aligns across 7 bases. J gave up 3 bases and V 4 bases, and 12 bases lay outside the gene matches. The CDR3 has 16 amino acids. Germline V gene lookup returns CDR1 SEHNR and CDR2 FQNEAQ (reference sequence). This chain's CDR3 is CASSSDREGELYEQYF. The DNA of the CDR3 is TGTGCCAGCAGCTCAGACAGGGAAGGGGAGCTCTACGAGCAGTACTTC. Using reference TRBV7-9 and TRBJ2-7 for the parts outside the CDR3, the full variable domain is DTGVSQNPRHKITKRGQNVTFRCDPISEHNRLYWYRQTLGQGPEFLTYFQNEAQLEKSRLLSDRFSAERPKGSFSTLEIQRTEQGDSAMYLCASSSDREGELYEQYFGPGTRLTVT.

This clone has just one count. In DNA form, the CDR3 reads TGTGCCAGCAGCTTAGAAACTATGAGCACAGATACGCAGTATTTT. It codes for CASSLETMSTDTQYF. This chain joins TRBV11-2 and TRBJ2-3; no clear D gene. Germline CDR1 is SGHAT and CDR2 is FQNNGV. V lost 0 bases to trimming and J lost 0 bases, with 7 bases between them. The CDR3 is made up of 15 amino acids.

The rearrangement joins TRBV30 to TRBJ1-1, with D possibly being TRBD1 (5 bases). Germline lookup yields CDR1 GTSNPN and CDR2 SVGIG (reference sequence). The CDR3 is made up of 15 amino acids. Deletions cut 1 base from V and 5 bases from J, with 17 bases between. The DNA of the CDR3 is TGTGCCTGGAGTGGTCTCCGGGGGGTAACGACTGAAGCTTTCTTT. The encoded protein is CAWSGLRGVTTEAFF. Filled out from reference TRBV30 and TRBJ1-1, the complete variable domain reads SQTIHQWPATLVQPVGSPLSLECTVEGTSNPNLYWYRQAAGRGLQLLFYSVGIGQISSEVPQNLSASRPQDRQFILSSKKLLLSDSGFYLCAWSGLRGVTTEAFFGQGTRLTVV.

The chain links TRBV6-5 to TRBJ2-3; D is unclear. From germline, CDR1 is MNHEY and CDR2 SVGAGI. This CDR3 contains 14 residues. The V end lost 6 bases, the J end lost 6 bases, and 16 bases lay between the germline ends. The CDR3 loop reads CASSRGRGIDTQYF. The CDR3 coding sequence is TGTGCCAGCAGCCGCGGTCGAGGCATTGATACGCAGTATTTT.

Remarks on this clone: At one of its ends the junction is not consistent with the germline gene, which may arise from a read error. The CDR3 reads CASSFWGLAGTTGTQYF. In nucleotides, the CDR3 is TGTGCCAGCAGCTTTTGGGGACTAGCGGGCACCACAGGTACGCAGTATTTT. The rearrangement joins TRBV5-5 to TRBJ2-3, with 12 bases matching TRBD2. The V gene's germline CDR1 is SGHKS and CDR2 YYEKEE (reference sequence). This CDR3 is built from 17 residues.

This clone was detected only a few times. The chain couples TRBV24-1 to TRBJ1-5; TRBD1 might be the D (5 bases). The germline V gene has CDR1 KGHDR and CDR2 SFDVKD. This CDR3 contains 15 residues. The germline V and J ends were trimmed by 3 bases and 11 bases, with 19 bases remaining between them. Here the CDR3 reads CATSDRGTLGWSQHF. CDR3 DNA: TGTGCCACCAGTGATCGGGGGACCTTGGGGTGGTCCCAGCATTTT.

This chain links TRBV6-2 or TRBV6-3 with TRBJ2-3, with 7 bases that match TRBD2. The CDR3 loop spans 15 amino acids. Germline V gene data show CDR1 as MNHEY and CDR2 as SVGEGT. V dropped 4 bases and J dropped 0; count of bases not matched to a gene: 4. The CDR3 DNA reads as TGTGCCAGCAGTTCGGCGGGAGTCAGCACAGATACGCAGTATTTT. Protein sequence: CASSSAGVSTDTQYF.

The chain couples TRBV6-6 to TRBJ2-3; 9 positions match TRBD2. V lost 5 bases, J lost 1 base, and 7 bases stayed unmatched. Germline V gene data show CDR1 as MNHNY and CDR2 as SVGAGI (reference sequence). The CDR3 loop spans 16 amino acids. CDR3 region: CASSTKTSGRTDTQYF. The CDR3 nucleotides are TGTGCCAGCAGTACGAAGACTAGCGGCCGCACAGATACGCAGTATTTT.

This clone was seen more than once but under ten times. This chain joins TRBV7-8 and TRBJ2-2; 12 bases match TRBD2. From germline, CDR1 is SGHVS and CDR2 FQNEAQ. The V gene end was trimmed by 4 bases and the J gene end by 6 bases; junction bases not matched to a gene: 9. The CDR3 length is 17 residues. The CDR3: CASSSMTSGSWAGELFF. The CDR3 coding sequence is TGTGCCAGCAGCTCAATGACTAGCGGGAGCTGGGCCGGGGAGCTGTTTTTT.

The chain uses TRBV18 and TRBJ1-5; 11 bases agree with TRBD1. J gave up 2 bases and V 4 bases, and 7 bases lay outside the gene matches. Germline V gene sequence: CDR1 KGHSH, CDR2 LQKENI. The CDR3 is made up of 17 amino acids. CDR3 in DNA: TGTGCCAGCTCACTTTCCGGGACAGGGGGTGGCAATCAGCCCCAGCATTTT. It specifies CASSLSGTGGGNQPQHF.

CDR3 sequence (DNA): TGTGCCAGCAGTTTACTACCTAGGGGTGAACAGCCCCAGCATTTT. As protein: CASSLLPRGEQPQHF. This chain links TRBV27 with TRBJ1-5; D possibly corresponds to TRBD1 (5 bases). The CDR3 is 15 amino acids. CDR1 is MNHEY, CDR2 SMNVEV, per germline (reference sequence). Trimming pared 2 bases from V and 7 bases from J, leaving 15 bases between.

The chain links TRBV6-6 to TRBJ1-1, with 9 bases identical to TRBD1. Germline CDR1 and CDR2: MNHNY and SVGAGI (reference sequence). The CDR3 has 16 amino acids. The ends lost 2 bases at V and 11 bases at J; junction bases unmatched: 15. In DNA form, the CDR3 reads TGTGCCAGCAGTTACGAGTTGGACAGGGGCTTTGCGGGGGCTTTCTTT. Translated: CASSYELDRGFAGAFF.

This clone was found a few times. The chain joins TRBV27 to TRBJ1-1; D not resolved. This CDR3 comprises 15 residues. Germline V gene data show CDR1 as MNHEY and CDR2 as SMNVEV (reference sequence). Trimming removed 2 bases at V and 0 bases at J, with 10 bases between. CDR3 amino acids: CASSLGGSMNTEAFF. CDR3 nucleotides: TGTGCCAGCAGTTTAGGCGGGTCCATGAACACTGAAGCTTTCTTT.

V and J are TRBV7-9 and TRBJ1-1; no clear D gene. CDR1 SEHNR and CDR2 FQNEAQ come from the germline V gene (reference sequence). V lost 11 bases to trimming and J lost 8 bases, with 18 bases between them. The CDR3 is 12 residues long. The CDR3: CASQLAVGEAFF. The CDR3 DNA reads TGTGCCTCCCAACTAGCGGTAGGGGAAGCTTTCTTT.